A selection of T cell receptor beta chains follows, all from one sample in a study of cytomegalovirus exposure and HLA in healthy donors. Generated by immunoSEQ multiplex PCR, the TCRdb table keeps only in-frame clones and is missing some. This repertoire shows 150,000 or so clones, 65% to 85% found once; its top ten account for 6% to 7.5%. The specimen sequenced was PBMCs. These receptors originate from a man aged 35-49 years in good health and CMV-seropositive. Each CDR3 is given with its conserved first and last residue. Fields, in order: clone size, D gene, J gene, V gene, CDR3 DNA, CDR3 protein. A D gene is named only where the DNA matches it firmly. Clone size is shown for a subset of rows, as once, few, many or a class of expanded clone.

size: NA; D: TRBD1; J: TRBJ1-1; V: TRBV10-1; DNA: TGCGCCAGCAGTCCGCCGGGACAGCCTGAAGCTTTCTTT; CDR3: CASSPPGQPEAFF
size: NA; D: NA; J: TRBJ1-5; V: TRBV12-2; DNA: TGTGCAAGTCGCTTCAGTAGACAATATAGCAATCAGCCCCAGCATTTT; CDR3: CASRFSRQYSNQPQHF
size: NA; D: TRBD1; J: TRBJ1-1; V: TRBV12-5; DNA: TGTGCTAGTGGTGACAGGGAGGACACTGAAGCTTTCTTT; CDR3: CASGDREDTEAFF
size: once; D: NA; J: TRBJ1-2; V: TRBV13; DNA: TGTGCCAGCAGCTTAGGACAGTTATATGGCTACACCTTC; CDR3: CASSLGQLYGYTF
size: NA; D: NA; J: TRBJ2-7; V: TRBV7-9; DNA: TGTTCCAGCAGCTCCACAGACTACGAGCAGTACTTC; CDR3: CSSSSTDYEQYF
size: NA; D: NA; J: TRBJ2-1; V: TRBV9; DNA: TGTGCCAGCAGCGTAGCAGGGGCCCATTACAATGAGCAGTTCTTC; CDR3: CASSVAGAHYNEQFF
size: NA; D: TRBD1; J: TRBJ1-4; V: TRBV7-6; DNA: TGTGCCAGCAGCTTTATAGAAGCGAGGCAGGGGGATGAAAAACTGTTTTTT; CDR3: CASSFIEARQGDEKLFF
size: NA; D: TRBD1; J: TRBJ1-2; V: TRBV27; DNA: TGTGCCAGCAGTTTATCGTTAACAGGGGGCGATGGCTACACCTTC; CDR3: CASSLSLTGGDGYTF
size: NA; D: TRBD2; J: TRBJ2-1; V: TRBV7-6; DNA: TGTGCCAGCAGCATTTCCACGGGACTAGCGGGGGAGTACAATGAGCAGTTCTTC; CDR3: CASSISTGLAGEYNEQFF
size: few; D: NA; J: TRBJ1-6; V: TRBV12-5; DNA: TGTGCTAGTGGTTCACTGAAGGGGTCTGGAAATAATTCACCCCTCCACTTT; CDR3: CASGSLKGSGNNSPLHF
size: NA; D: NA; J: TRBJ1-1; V: TRBV15; DNA: TGTGCCACCAGGACCCTCTCAAGGAGGGACACTGAAGCTTTCTTT; CDR3: CATRTLSRRDTEAFF
size: NA; D: TRBD1; J: TRBJ2-4; V: TRBV6-5; DNA: TGTGCCACCTCCCGACAGGGTAGCAAAAACATTCAGTACTTC; CDR3: CATSRQGSKNIQYF
size: NA; D: NA; J: TRBJ2-3; V: TRBV6-6; DNA: TGTGCCAGCAGTCGGGGGAGCGCCACGCAGTATTTT; CDR3: CASSRGSATQYF
size: NA; D: NA; J: TRBJ1-1; V: TRBV9; DNA: TGTGCCAGCAGCGTATCGACCGGGGGCACTGAAGCTTTCTTT; CDR3: CASSVSTGGTEAFF
size: few; D: NA; J: TRBJ2-1; V: TRBV19; DNA: TGTGCCAGTAGTATAGGATACATTTATTCGCAGTTCTTC; CDR3: CASSIGYIYSQFF
size: NA; D: TRBD1; J: TRBJ2-7; V: TRBV9; DNA: TGTGCCAGCAGCGCCAAGATGACAGGGGGCGATAAGTACTTC; CDR3: CASSAKMTGGDKYF
size: once; D: NA; J: TRBJ1-5; V: TRBV4-1; DNA: TGCGCCAGCAGCCAAGGAGGCGGCGGAGATCAGCCCCAGCATTTT; CDR3: CASSQGGGGDQPQHF
size: NA; D: NA; J: TRBJ2-1; V: TRBV9; DNA: TGTGCCAGCAGCCCCCCTATCGGAGGATGGCTGTTCTTC; CDR3: CASSPPIGGWLFF
size: NA; D: TRBD2; J: TRBJ2-1; V: TRBV5-4; DNA: TGTGCCAGCAGCGAGCGGGACTTCATATCCAATGAGCAGTTCTTC; CDR3: CASSERDFISNEQFF
size: many; D: NA; J: TRBJ1-1; V: TRBV4-3; DNA: TGCGCCAGCAGCCAAGAACCCAGGGTGAACACTGAAGCTTTCTTT; CDR3: CASSQEPRVNTEAFF